This T cell receptor (beta chain) was sequenced in a study of blood T cells in healthy people across ages. The study, taken as a whole, reports: Aged donors had fewer naive CD4+ cells and lower diversity than long-lived donors.

CDR3 size: 11 residues. Trimming cost V 6 bases and J 10 bases, with 10 bases left between them. Germline lookup yields CDR1 ENHRY and CDR2 SYGVKD. Points on this clonotype: The antigen remains unidentified.

Combining a sample-barcoded 5' primer with a J-beta primer mix, a second PCR ran for about 7 to 11 cycles. TCRdb itself ran the 5' RACE reads through MiXCR, one entry per CDR3 protein. The sample has roughly 680,000 distinct CDR3 sequences, about 21% seen once. This sequence originates from an older man in good health. Sequenced sample: blood. This chain connects TRBV10-3 to TRBJ2-1, with D perhaps TRBD1 or TRBD2 (5 bases each). The CDR3 loop is CAIRQDLEQFF. In DNA, the CDR3 is TGTGCCATCAGACAGGACTTGGAGCAGTTCTTC.